A selection of T cell receptor beta chains follows, all from one sample in a study of CD8 T cells in ankylosing spondylitis. TCRdb fed the 5' RACE reads into MiXCR, producing one record per CDR3 protein. The sample carries just over 300,000 distinct CDR3 sequences, roughly 20% recorded once. Sample: blood, either unsorted or a sorted T cell fraction (not recorded which). The receptor source for this set is a female donor with ankylosing spondylitis or in good health (not recorded which). CDR3s include the opening cysteine and the closing phenylalanine or tryptophan. D genes are given only for firm matches. Clone size appears in some rows only: once, few, many, or a class for an expanded clone.

J: TRBJ1-5; D: NA; size: few; V: TRBV7-2; DNA: TGTGCCAGCAGCCCCTCAGTGGGCAGTGGCAGTCGTCCCCAGCATTTT; CDR3: CASSPSVGSGSRPQHF
J: TRBJ1-1; D: NA; size: few; V: TRBV6-5; DNA: TGTGCCAGCACGGATCGGAACACTGAAGCTTTCTTT; CDR3: CASTDRNTEAFF
J: TRBJ1-2; D: NA; size: NA; V: TRBV7-2; DNA: TGTGCCAGCAGCTTGAGCCCCACAGGATTCTATGGCTACACCTTC; CDR3: CASSLSPTGFYGYTF
J: TRBJ2-2; D: TRBD2; size: NA; V: TRBV25-1; DNA: TGTGCCAGCAGTGAATTACTAGCGGGAGGATTGGGCACCGGGGAGCTGTTTTTT; CDR3: CASSELLAGGLGTGELFF
J: TRBJ2-3; D: NA; size: few; V: TRBV6-5; DNA: TGTGCCAGCAGTTACGGGTCCACAGATACGCAGTATTTT; CDR3: CASSYGSTDTQYF
J: TRBJ2-1; D: TRBD2; size: many; V: TRBV29-1; DNA: TGCAGCGTTGAGGGCCTAGCGGAGGACAATGAGCAGTTCTTC; CDR3: CSVEGLAEDNEQFF
J: TRBJ2-1; D: NA; size: NA; V: TRBV7-2; DNA: TGTGCCAGCAGTTGGCTGCCGGCCTCCTACAATGAGCAGTTCTTC; CDR3: CASSWLPASYNEQFF
J: TRBJ2-2; D: NA; size: many; V: TRBV24-1; DNA: TGTGCCACCAGTGATTCTCCACCTACCGGGGAGCTGTTTTTT; CDR3: CATSDSPPTGELFF
J: TRBJ2-3; D: NA; size: NA; V: TRBV9; DNA: TGTGCCAGCAGCGCGACCCCCGCAGATACGCAGTATTTT; CDR3: CASSATPADTQYF
J: TRBJ1-3; D: NA; size: few; V: TRBV7-6; DNA: TGTGCCAGCAGCTTAGTCCAAAACACCATATATTTT; CDR3: CASSLVQNTIYF
J: TRBJ2-1; D: NA; size: NA; V: TRBV7-2; DNA: TGTGCCAGCAGCTTAGCGGGGGACATTAGAAGGAACAATGAGCAGTTCTTC; CDR3: CASSLAGDIRRNNEQFF
J: TRBJ2-1; D: NA; size: NA; V: TRBV6-1; DNA: TGTGCCAGCAGACTCTTACTGGGGGGTATCAATGAGCAGTTCTTC; CDR3: CASRLLLGGINEQFF
J: TRBJ2-1; D: TRBD2; size: few; V: TRBV12-3/TRBV12-4; DNA: TGTGCCAGCAGTTTAGAGCTAGCGGTGTCCTATACTGAGCAGTTCTTC; CDR3: CASSLELAVSYTEQFF
J: TRBJ2-7; D: NA; size: many; V: TRBV28; DNA: TGTGCCAGCAGTTTATCTGGCCTACGAGAGTACTTC; CDR3: CASSLSGLREYF
J: TRBJ2-7; D: TRBD1; size: NA; V: TRBV4-3; DNA: TGCGCCAGCAGCCCAGACAGGGGATACACCTACGAGCAGTACTTC; CDR3: CASSPDRGYTYEQYF
J: TRBJ1-1; D: NA; size: NA; V: TRBV28; DNA: TGTGCCAGCAGTTCGGTATTGGGGACTGAAGCTTTCTTT; CDR3: CASSSVLGTEAFF
J: TRBJ2-1; D: TRBD2; size: few; V: TRBV12-3/TRBV12-4; DNA: TGTGCCACCCACCTCCTCCTGGCGGGAGTCGGTACTGAGCAGTTCTTC; CDR3: CATHLLLAGVGTEQFF
J: TRBJ2-1; D: NA; size: many; V: TRBV5-1; DNA: TGCGCCAGCAGCTTGGGTGTTGGGGGCAATGAGCAGTTCTTC; CDR3: CASSLGVGGNEQFF
J: TRBJ2-7; D: TRBD2; size: NA; V: TRBV20-1; DNA: TGCAGTGGTGGGAGGGGCTCCTACGAGCAGTACTTC; CDR3: CSGGRGSYEQYF
J: TRBJ1-5; D: TRBD1; size: NA; V: TRBV6-1; DNA: TGTGCCAGCACCCAAGGACAGGATCCCAATCAGCCCCAGCATTTT; CDR3: CASTQGQDPNQPQHF
J: TRBJ1-4; D: NA; size: NA; V: TRBV4-3; DNA: TGCGCCAGCAGCCAAGACCGTCTTACTAATGAAAAACTGTTTTTT; CDR3: CASSQDRLTNEKLFF